What follows are 8 T cell receptor beta chains derived from one specimen sequenced in a study of CD8 T cells in ankylosing spondylitis. Each CDR3 protein gets one entry after TCRdb re-called the 5' RACE reads with MiXCR. Among about 24,000 distinct CDR3 sequences listed, about an eighth were seen once. The source material was blood. These receptors came from a male donor with ankylosing spondylitis or in good health (not recorded which).

The chain recombines TRBV5-1 with TRBJ1-5; TRBD1 is a possible D gene (6 bases). CDR3 size: 15 residues. Trimming left V 1 base short and J 2 bases short, with 10 bases between. Looked up from germline, CDR1 is SGHRS and CDR2 is YFSETQ. The CDR3 is CASSLWGHGNQPQHF. CDR3 in DNA: TGCGCCAGCAGCTTGTGGGGGCATGGCAATCAGCCCCAGCATTTT. Together with reference TRBV5-1 and TRBJ1-5, the CDR3 gives the full variable domain: KAGVTQTPRYLIKTRGQQVTLSCSPISGHRSVSWYQQTPGQGLQFLFEYFSETQRNKGNFPGRFSGRQFSNSRSEMNVSTLELGDSALYLCASSLWGHGNQPQHFGDGTRLSIL.

The chain is built from TRBV29-1 and TRBJ2-7; 9 nucleotides line up with TRBD2. The CDR3 extends over 16 amino acids. Germline V CDR1 and CDR2: SQVTM, ANQGSEA. V dropped 0 bases and J dropped 2; count of bases not matched to a gene: 8. The CDR3 DNA sequence: TGCAGCGTTGAAGATCCCAGGGCGGGGGGGCCCTACGAGCAGTACTTC. It yields the protein CSVEDPRAGGPYEQYF.

This clonotype was counted ten times or more. The V and J genes are TRBV19 and TRBJ2-2; tentative D call: TRBD1 (5 bases). This CDR3 contains 11 residues. Germline V gene lookup returns CDR1 LNHDA and CDR2 SQIVND (reference sequence). V dropped 7 bases and J dropped 8 bases, with 8 bases sitting between them. The CDR3 loop reads CASKTVGELFF. The CDR3 region has the DNA TGTGCCAGTAAGACAGTAGGGGAGCTGTTTTTT.

At least ten counts were recorded for this clonotype. This rearrangement joins TRBV27 to TRBJ2-1; the D is unclear. The CDR3 spans 15 residues. The V gene's germline CDR1 is MNHEY and CDR2 SMNVEV (reference sequence). The germline V and J ends were trimmed by 7 bases and 4 bases, with 17 bases remaining between them. The CDR3 loop is CASTLDGSFYNEQFF. CDR3 DNA: TGTGCCAGCACCCTCGATGGCTCCTTTTACAATGAGCAGTTCTTC.

This clonotype was detected a few times. This chain links TRBV5-1 with TRBJ1-4; 8 bases match TRBD1. Trimming cost V 5 bases and J 8 bases; bases outside gene matches: 8. This CDR3 is built from 14 residues. Germline V lookup: CDR1 SGHRS, CDR2 YFSETQ. The CDR3 spells CASSNRGLAEKLFF. The CDR3 bases are TGCGCCAGCAGTAACAGGGGGTTGGCGGAAAAACTGTTTTTT. Filled out from reference TRBV5-1 and TRBJ1-4, the complete variable domain reads KAGVTQTPRYLIKTRGQQVTLSCSPISGHRSVSWYQQTPGQGLQFLFEYFSETQRNKGNFPGRFSGRQFSNSRSEMNVSTLELGDSALYLCASSNRGLAEKLFFGSGTQLSVL.

This clonotype occurred a few times. The chain uses TRBV4-3 and TRBJ2-3; perhaps TRBD2 as D (6 bases). This CDR3 is built from 15 residues. CDR1 and CDR2 from the germline V gene are LGHNA and YSLEER. The germline V and J ends were trimmed by 1 base and 3 bases, with 11 bases remaining between them. The CDR3 region has the DNA TGCGCCAGCAGCCAAGGACGGAGGGGAACAGATACGCAGTATTTT. This codes for CASSQGRRGTDTQYF.

The J gene is TRBJ2-5, the V gene TRBV12-3 or TRBV12-4; 11 nucleotides line up with TRBD2. CDR3 length equals 16 residues. V shed 1 base, J shed 5 bases, and the junction held 6 bases outside the gene matches. For the CDR3, the DNA is TGTGCCAGCAGTTTAGGACTAGCGGGATCCGGTGAGACCCAGTACTTC. Translated, it gives CASSLGLAGSGETQYF.

The chain employs TRBV6-6 and TRBJ2-2; D is perhaps TRBD1 (5 bases). The V and J ends lost 3 bases and 6 bases respectively, with 14 bases between them. Germline values: CDR1 MNHNY, CDR2 SVGAGI (reference sequence). The CDR3 loop spans 15 amino acids. Written as DNA, the CDR3 is TGTGCCAGCAGTTATGTAGGTCAGGGTGCCGGGGAGCTGTTTTTT. Encoded protein: CASSYVGQGAGELFF.